The T cell receptor beta chain under discussion was sequenced for a study of blood T cell repertoires in COVID-19. Study-level background: Some COVID-19 samples were acute and others convalescent; all came from the United States, Italy and Spain. T cells, B-cell-depleted T cells, or PBMCs supplied cDNA or gDNA.

The CDR3 consists of 15 residues. Germline-derived CDR1 and CDR2 are MNHNY and SVGAGI (reference sequence). Unmatched junction bases numbered 2, after V lost 0 bases and J lost 1 base. Seattle patients were enrolled while actively infected and followed longitudinally. Authors' processing steps: Counts of nucleated cells, estimated from reference gene primer amplification, were obtained. TCRdb's copy holds only in-frame clones and misses some; the assay was immunoSEQ multiplex PCR. V and J calls and clone size are given by that table; D and trimming were obtained from the DNA. The sample records 200,000 to 300,000 clones, more than 85% being singletons.

The specimen sequenced was peripheral blood. V is TRBV6-6 and J is TRBJ1-1; 7 bases map to TRBD1. This TCR was sampled from a woman aged 55-75 years with COVID-19, enrolled during active disease. CDR3 residues: CASSYSDRENTEAFF. The CDR3 bases are TGTGCCAGCAGTTACTCCGACAGGGAGAACACTGAAGCTTTCTTT.